One TCR beta chain is described in this entry. This clonotype came up many times. No antigen is known for it. Base quality data are lacking; no much larger clone is found one base away. This entry is derived from a study of human CD8 memory T cell subsets (dated by TCRdb to 2020 to 2021). For the study in its entirety: TCRbeta repertoires of stem-like (TSTEM), progenitor exhausted-like (TPEX) and effector memory CD8+ T cell subsets were compared to assess their clonal relationships. TCRbeta repertoires were obtained from TSTEM, TPEX and effector memory subsets contributed by each of several donors. What the study reported, not specific to this receptor: Based on Chao1 estimates, TSTEM subsets appeared to have greater repertoire diversity than TPEX subsets, which could potentially reflect a broader range of specificities. TSTEM and TPEX subsets showed similarly high normalized Shannon-Wiener diversity, whereas effector memory subsets were comparatively less diverse. Only TCRbeta chains were sequenced, and repertoire comparisons rested on more than five donors tested with paired t-tests and Bonferroni correction. The stem-like TSTEM and TPEX subsets each shared clonotypes with effector memory cells, but the TSTEM and TPEX repertoires had minimal overlap with each other, suggesting distinct antigen spectra.

Peripheral blood mononuclear cells were isolated from healthy donor buffy coats by density gradient separation. In the study, negative magnetic separation with EasySep or MojoSort CD8+ T cell isolation kits was used to enrich total CD8+ T cells. An RNeasy Mini Kit was used to extract total RNA from duplicate vials of roughly 150,000 sorted CD8+ T cells per subset. The PBMCs were used fresh or after being cryopreserved in fetal bovine serum with roughly 10% DMSO. Fluorescence-activated cell sorting on a FACSAria III was used to sort CD8+ T cell subsets to purity. Between the V and J ends, shortened by 6 bases and 4 bases respectively, the junction contains 10 bases. The CDR3, cysteine through phenylalanine, is 13 amino acids long. Of the read, only the CDR3 DNA is kept; its 39 bases are in frame from base 1. A Human TCR Profiling Kit was used to prepare UMI-labeled 5' RACE TCRbeta libraries. Every TCRbeta library was prepared in parallel with an identical number of PCR cycles. On the study's bioinformatics: Between roughly 2,600 and 20,000 functional CDR3beta clonotypes were contained in each TCRbeta library. UMI extraction and consensus assembly used MIGEC 1.2.9, requiring at least three reads per UMI. MiXCR 3.0.3 was used to extract in-frame CDR3beta repertoires. Each sample was downsampled to 42,000 randomly selected UMIs before diversity metrics were calculated in VDJtools 1.2.1. Repertoire overlap metrics D, R and F2 were calculated in VDJtools for the top 3,000 clones of each sample pair. Through fastp at Q25 and MiXCR, TCRdb rebuilt clones from the public reads, retaining in-frame beta chains. Records with the same CDR3 protein are collapsed into one entry carrying the most frequent genes and DNA. The V and J calls follow TCRdb's processing rather than the paper's. The sample table records under 10,000 distinct CDR3 sequences; 3% to 4% of these occur just once. The top ten clonotypes cover roughly 35% of the sample.

This clonotype originated in a human donor in good health. The sample taken for sequencing was CD8+ T cells from PBMCs. Recombination linked TRBV12-3 or TRBV12-4 to TRBJ2-1, with the D gene call left open. The sequence in DNA is TGTGCCAGCAGCCCGACTCCTTACAATGAGCAGTTCTTC. Its protein product is CASSPTPYNEQFF.